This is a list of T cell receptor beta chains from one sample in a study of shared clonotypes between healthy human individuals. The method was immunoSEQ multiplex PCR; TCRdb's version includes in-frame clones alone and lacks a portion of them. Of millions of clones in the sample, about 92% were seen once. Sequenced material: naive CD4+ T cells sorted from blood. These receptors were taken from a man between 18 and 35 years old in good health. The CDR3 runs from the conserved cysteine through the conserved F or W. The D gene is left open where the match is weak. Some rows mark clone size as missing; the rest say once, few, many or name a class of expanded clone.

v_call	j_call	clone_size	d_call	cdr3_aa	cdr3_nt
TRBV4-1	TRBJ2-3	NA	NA	CASSQVQGLTDTQYF	TGCGCCAGCAGCCAAGTGCAGGGCCTCACAGATACGCAGTATTTT
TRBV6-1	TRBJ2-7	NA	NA	CASTKFTGTYEQYF	TGTGCCAGCACCAAATTTACAGGGACCTACGAGCAGTACTTC
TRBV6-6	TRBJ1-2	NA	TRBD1	CASSYRQGNYGYTF	TGTGCCAGCAGTTACCGACAGGGGAACTATGGCTACACCTTC
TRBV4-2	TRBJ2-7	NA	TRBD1	CASSQDGQGAIYEQYF	TGTGCCAGCAGCCAAGACGGACAGGGGGCCATCTACGAGCAGTACTTC
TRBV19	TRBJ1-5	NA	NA	CASSIQRQRSMVGQGRYSNQPQHF	TGTGCCAGTAGTATCCAGAGGCAGAGGTCGATGGTGGGGCAGGGGCGTTATAGCAATCAGCCCCAGCATTTT
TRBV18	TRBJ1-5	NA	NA	CASSGGGAGNQPQHF	TGTGCCAGCTCGGGCGGTGGGGCTGGCAATCAGCCCCAGCATTTT
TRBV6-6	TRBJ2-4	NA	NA	CASRAQALAKNIQYF	TGTGCCAGCAGGGCACAGGCTCTAGCCAAAAACATTCAGTACTTC
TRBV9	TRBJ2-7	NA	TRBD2	CASSVEGGIYEQYF	TGTGCCAGCAGCGTAGAGGGAGGGATCTACGAGCAGTACTTC
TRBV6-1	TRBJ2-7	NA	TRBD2	CASSEAGTSGKYEQYF	TGTGCCAGCAGTGAAGCGGGGACTAGCGGGAAATACGAGCAGTACTTC
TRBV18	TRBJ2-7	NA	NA	CASGPRSYEQYF	TGTGCCAGCGGCCCACGGAGCTACGAGCAGTACTTC
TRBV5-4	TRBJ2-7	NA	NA	CASSLFREGEQYF	TGTGCCAGCAGCCTTTTTCGAGAAGGCGAGCAGTACTTC
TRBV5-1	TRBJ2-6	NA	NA	CASSSGGSSGANVLTF	TGCGCCAGCAGCTCCGGCGGAAGCTCTGGGGCCAACGTCCTGACTTTC
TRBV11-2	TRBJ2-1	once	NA	CASSPLTSAFNNEQFF	TGTGCCAGCAGCCCCCTTACTAGTGCCTTTAACAATGAGCAGTTCTTC
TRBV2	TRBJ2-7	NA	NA	CATSFGRDNEQYF	TGTGCCACGTCCTTTGGTAGGGACAACGAGCAGTACTTC
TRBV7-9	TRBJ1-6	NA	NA	CASSLMNSPLHF	TGTGCCAGCAGCTTAATGAATTCACCCCTCCACTTT
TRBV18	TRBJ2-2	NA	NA	CASSYSGSGELFF	TGTGCCAGCTCATACTCAGGGTCCGGGGAGCTGTTTTTT
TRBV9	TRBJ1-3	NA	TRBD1	CASSVEPGGVLDTIYF	TGTGCCAGCAGCGTAGAGCCAGGGGGCGTTCTGGACACCATATATTTT
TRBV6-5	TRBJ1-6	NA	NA	CASSLGRLRSPLHF	TGTGCCAGCAGTCTGGGACGGCTCCGATCACCCCTCCACTTT
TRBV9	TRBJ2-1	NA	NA	CASTAGISYNEQFF	TGTGCCAGCACCGCGGGAATCTCCTACAATGAGCAGTTCTTC
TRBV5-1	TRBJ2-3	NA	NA	CASSPLLDLTQYF	TGCGCCAGCAGCCCGTTACTAGATCTAACGCAGTATTTT
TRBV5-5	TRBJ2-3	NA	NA	CASSFEGVPDTQYF	TGTGCCAGCAGCTTTGAGGGGGTCCCGGATACGCAGTATTTT
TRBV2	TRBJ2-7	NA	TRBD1	CASSGQEVGGEQYF	TGTGCCAGCAGCGGACAGGAAGTAGGTGGCGAGCAGTACTTC
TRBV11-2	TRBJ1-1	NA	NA	CASNWQGSYTEAFF	TGTGCCAGCAACTGGCAAGGGTCTTACACTGAAGCTTTCTTT
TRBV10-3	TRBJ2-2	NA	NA	CAISESLLGVGELFF	TGTGCCATCAGTGAGTCGTTGTTGGGCGTTGGGGAGCTGTTTTTT
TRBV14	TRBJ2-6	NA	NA	CASSPSTLAMGSGANVLTF	TGTGCCAGCAGCCCTTCGACATTGGCGATGGGATCTGGGGCCAACGTCCTGACTTTC
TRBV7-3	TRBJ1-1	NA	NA	CASSPGGVNTEAFF	TGTGCCAGCAGCCCCGGAGGGGTGAACACTGAAGCTTTCTTT
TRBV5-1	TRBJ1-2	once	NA	CASSWDWDYGYTF	TGCGCCAGCAGCTGGGACTGGGACTATGGCTACACCTTC
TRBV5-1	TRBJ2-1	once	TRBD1	CASSTEGAPYNEQFF	TGCGCCAGCAGCACCGAGGGGGCCCCTTACAATGAGCAGTTCTTC
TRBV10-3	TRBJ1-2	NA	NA	CAISEGTHSNYGYTF	TGTGCCATCAGTGAGGGGACACACTCTAACTATGGCTACACCTTC
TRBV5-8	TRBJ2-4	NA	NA	CAPGIAKNIQYF	TGTGCCCCCGGGATAGCCAAAAACATTCAGTACTTC
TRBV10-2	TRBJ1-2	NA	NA	CASSESGSPNYGYTF	TGCGCCAGCAGTGAGTCGGGGAGTCCTAACTATGGCTACACCTTC
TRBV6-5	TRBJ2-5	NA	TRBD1	CASSYQRQGEGETQYF	TGTGCCAGCAGTTACCAAAGACAGGGGGAGGGGGAGACCCAGTACTTC
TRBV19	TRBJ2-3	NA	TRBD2	CASTPGLAGGRTDTQYF	TGTGCCAGTACTCCGGGACTAGCGGGAGGGAGGACAGATACGCAGTATTTT
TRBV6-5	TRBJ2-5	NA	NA	CASTGQPEETQYF	TGTGCCAGCACAGGTCAGCCGGAAGAGACCCAGTACTTC
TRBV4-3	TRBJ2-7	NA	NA	CASSPPGSSYEQYF	TGCGCCAGCAGCCCCCCCGGAAGCTCCTACGAGCAGTACTTC
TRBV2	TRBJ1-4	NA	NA	CASSQNRQGGYEKLFF	TGTGCCAGCAGTCAAAACCGCCAGGGCGGATATGAAAAACTGTTTTTT
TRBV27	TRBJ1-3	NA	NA	CASSLRGERFAGNTIYF	TGTGCCAGCAGTTTACGGGGGGAACGGTTCGCTGGAAACACCATATATTTT
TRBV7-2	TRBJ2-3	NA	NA	CASSVRRAATDTQYF	TGTGCCAGCAGCGTCAGGAGGGCCGCCACAGATACGCAGTATTTT
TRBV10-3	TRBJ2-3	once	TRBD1	CAISETGGQTSTDTQYF	TGTGCCATCAGTGAGACAGGGGGACAGACTAGCACAGATACGCAGTATTTT
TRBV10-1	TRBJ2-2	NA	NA	CASSESGGVGGELFF	TGCGCCAGCAGTGAGTCTGGGGGCGTCGGCGGGGAGCTGTTTTTT
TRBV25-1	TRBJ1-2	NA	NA	CASSSGTFNYGYTF	TGTGCCAGCAGCTCCGGGACATTTAACTATGGCTACACCTTC
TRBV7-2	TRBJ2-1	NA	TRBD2	CASSLTSGLYNEQFF	TGTGCCAGCAGCCTAACTAGCGGGCTATACAATGAGCAGTTCTTC
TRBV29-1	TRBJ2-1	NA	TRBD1	CSVPDRVGYNEQFF	TGCAGCGTGCCGGACAGGGTGGGCTACAATGAGCAGTTCTTC
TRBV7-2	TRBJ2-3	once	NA	CASSGDFPDTQYF	TGTGCCAGCAGCGGGGACTTTCCAGATACGCAGTATTTT
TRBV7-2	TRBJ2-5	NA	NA	CASSLGETETQYF	TGTGCCAGCAGCTTAGGGGAAACAGAGACCCAGTACTTC
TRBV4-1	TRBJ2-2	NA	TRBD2	CASSQDRASGDTGELFF	TGCGCCAGCAGCCAAGATCGGGCTAGCGGGGACACCGGGGAGCTGTTTTTT
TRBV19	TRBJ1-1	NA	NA	CASSITRNSLLRHTEAFF	TGTGCCAGTAGTATAACGCGGAACTCTCTTCTTCGGCACACTGAAGCTTTCTTT
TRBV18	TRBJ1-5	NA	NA	CASSPMGVGQPQHF	TGTGCCAGCTCACCAATGGGGGTGGGTCAGCCCCAGCATTTT
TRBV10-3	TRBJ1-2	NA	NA	CAISESFSGYGYTF	TGTGCCATCAGTGAGTCGTTCAGCGGGTATGGCTACACCTTC